The rows below give T cell receptor beta chains drawn from one sample of a study of blood T cell repertoires in COVID-19. Generated by immunoSEQ multiplex PCR, the TCRdb table keeps only in-frame clones and is missing some. Among roughly 100,000 clones listed, roughly 76% were seen once. The sample comprised peripheral blood. Receptors were obtained from an elderly man with COVID-19, enrolled during active disease. The CDR3 runs from the conserved cysteine through the conserved F or W. Fields, in order: V gene, J gene, clone size, D gene, CDR3 protein, CDR3 DNA. D genes are given only for firm matches. The size entry is marked missing in some rows and otherwise reads once, few, many or a size class.

V gene: TRBV7-2
J gene: TRBJ1-2
clone size: NA
D gene: TRBD1
CDR3 protein: CASSWDRGSDGYTF
CDR3 DNA: TGTGCCAGCAGCTGGGACAGGGGGTCCGATGGCTACACCTTC

V gene: TRBV27
J gene: TRBJ1-5
clone size: NA
D gene: NA
CDR3 protein: CASRPGGGGSNQPQHF
CDR3 DNA: TGTGCCAGCCGACCGGGGGGGGGCGGCAGCAATCAGCCCCAGCATTTT

V gene: TRBV19
J gene: TRBJ1-5
clone size: NA
D gene: NA
CDR3 protein: CASSQGQGNQPQHF
CDR3 DNA: TGTGCCAGTAGTCAGGGTCAGGGTAATCAGCCCCAGCATTTT

V gene: TRBV7-3
J gene: TRBJ2-1
clone size: few
D gene: TRBD2
CDR3 protein: CASSIERGYNEQFF
CDR3 DNA: TGTGCCAGCAGCATCGAGCGGGGATACAATGAGCAGTTCTTC

V gene: TRBV27
J gene: TRBJ2-7
clone size: NA
D gene: TRBD2
CDR3 protein: CASSLWEGSWEQYF
CDR3 DNA: TGTGCCAGCAGTTTATGGGAGGGCTCGTGGGAGCAGTACTTC

V gene: TRBV6-4
J gene: TRBJ1-1
clone size: NA
D gene: NA
CDR3 protein: CASSDGAGLKAFF
CDR3 DNA: TGTGCCAGCAGTGACGGCGCAGGGCTTAAGGCTTTCTTT

V gene: TRBV19
J gene: TRBJ1-5
clone size: NA
D gene: NA
CDR3 protein: CASSLAPNLNQPQHF
CDR3 DNA: TGTGCCAGTAGTTTGGCACCAAACCTCAATCAGCCCCAGCATTTT

V gene: TRBV5-1
J gene: TRBJ1-6
clone size: NA
D gene: NA
CDR3 protein: CASSVSDGSSYNSPLHF
CDR3 DNA: TGCGCCAGCAGCGTATCGGACGGGAGCTCCTATAATTCACCCCTCCACTTT

V gene: TRBV28
J gene: TRBJ1-3
clone size: NA
D gene: NA
CDR3 protein: CASSSPRNRAGNTIYF
CDR3 DNA: TGTGCCAGCAGTTCCCCTCGGAACAGGGCTGGAAACACCATATATTTT

V gene: TRBV19
J gene: TRBJ2-3
clone size: NA
D gene: NA
CDR3 protein: CASSTSGSVFTNTQYF
CDR3 DNA: TGTGCCAGTAGTACTTCGGGGTCAGTATTCACTAATACGCAGTATTTT

V gene: TRBV19
J gene: TRBJ2-5
clone size: NA
D gene: NA
CDR3 protein: CASSIDHRQETQYF
CDR3 DNA: TGTGCCAGTAGTATAGATCACAGACAAGAGACCCAGTACTTC

V gene: TRBV27
J gene: TRBJ2-3
clone size: NA
D gene: TRBD2
CDR3 protein: CASSPLGLAVTDTQYF
CDR3 DNA: TGTGCCAGCAGTCCCCTGGGACTAGCGGTCACAGATACGCAGTATTTT

V gene: TRBV13
J gene: TRBJ2-1
clone size: few
D gene: TRBD1
CDR3 protein: CASSWTGGQEQFF
CDR3 DNA: TGTGCCAGCAGTTGGACAGGGGGCCAAGAGCAGTTCTTC

V gene: TRBV7-2
J gene: TRBJ1-2
clone size: once
D gene: TRBD1
CDR3 protein: CASSHDRGNYGYTF
CDR3 DNA: TGTGCCAGCAGCCACGACAGGGGAAACTATGGCTACACCTTC